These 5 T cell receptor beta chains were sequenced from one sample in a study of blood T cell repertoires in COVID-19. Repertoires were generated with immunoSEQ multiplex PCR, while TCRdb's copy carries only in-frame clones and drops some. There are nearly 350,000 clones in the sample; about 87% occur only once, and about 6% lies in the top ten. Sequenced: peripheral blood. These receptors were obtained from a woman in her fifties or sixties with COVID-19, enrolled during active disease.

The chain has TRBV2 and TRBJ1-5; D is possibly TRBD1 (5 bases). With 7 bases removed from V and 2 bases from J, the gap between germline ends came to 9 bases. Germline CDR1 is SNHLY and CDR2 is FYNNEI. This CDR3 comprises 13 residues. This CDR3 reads CASTREGNQPQHF. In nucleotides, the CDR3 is TGTGCCAGCACCAGGGAAGGCAATCAGCCCCAGCATTTT.

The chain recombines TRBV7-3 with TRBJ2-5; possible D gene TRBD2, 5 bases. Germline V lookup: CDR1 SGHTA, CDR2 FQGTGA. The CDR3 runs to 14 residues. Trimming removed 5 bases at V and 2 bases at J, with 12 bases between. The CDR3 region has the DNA TGTGCCAGCAGCCCCCAGACTACGCAAGAGACCCAGTACTTC. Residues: CASSPQTTQETQYF.

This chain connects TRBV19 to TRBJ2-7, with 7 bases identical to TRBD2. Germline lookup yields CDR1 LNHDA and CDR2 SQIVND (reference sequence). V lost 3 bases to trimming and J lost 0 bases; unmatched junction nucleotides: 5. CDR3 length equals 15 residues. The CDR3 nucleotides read TGTGCCAGTAGTATCTTGGGCGGGAGCTCCTACGAGCAGTACTTC. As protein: CASSILGGSSYEQYF.

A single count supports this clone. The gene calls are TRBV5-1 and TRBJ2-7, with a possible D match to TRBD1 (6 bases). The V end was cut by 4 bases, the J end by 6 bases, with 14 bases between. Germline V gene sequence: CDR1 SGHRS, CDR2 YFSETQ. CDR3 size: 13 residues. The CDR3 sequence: CASSGGSGGEQYF. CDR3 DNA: TGCGCCAGCAGCGGGGGCTCTGGAGGCGAGCAGTACTTC.

CDR3 sequence: CASSFEGLVEQFF. The CDR3 DNA reads as TGCGCCAGCAGCTTCGAGGGACTAGTTGAGCAGTTCTTC. V usage is TRBV5-1 and J usage is TRBJ2-1; 8 positions agree with TRBD2. Germline V lookup: CDR1 SGHRS, CDR2 YFSETQ. The CDR3 extends over 13 amino acids. V shed 2 bases, J shed 9 bases, and the junction held 4 bases outside the gene matches.